This record concerns one TCR beta chain sequence. This sample is part of a study of early T cells in non-severe SARS-CoV-2 infection. Study as a whole: Investigators sequenced bulk RNA drawn from unsorted whole blood, and chains remained unpaired.

V shed 4 bases and J 0 bases; nucleotides not matched to a gene: 3. Germline V CDR1 and CDR2: SGHAT, FQNNGV. The CDR3 contains 16 residues. Unique molecular identifiers were attached to individual cDNA molecules. TCRdb called the 5' RACE reads again in MiXCR, with one record for every CDR3 protein. The sample consists of 66,000 or so distinct CDR3 sequences, 13% of them appearing once. This sequence was found in an adult who was a healthcare worker with PCR-confirmed SARS-CoV-2 infection or an uninfected control (not recorded which). The chain is built from TRBV11-2 and TRBJ2-3; 11 nucleotides agree with TRBD2. The sample was whole blood. The CDR3 region has the DNA TGTGCCAGCAGCTCCCGGACTAGCGGGAGCACAGATACGCAGTATTTT. This sequence encodes CASSSRTSGSTDTQYF.